A single TCR beta chain is shown here with its context. The protocol was immunoSEQ multiplex PCR, while the TCRdb copy is restricted to in-frame clones and leaves out a portion. The sample lists about 280,000 clones, approximately 86% occurring once. This sample was taken from a study of blood T cell repertoires in COVID-19. Sequenced sample: peripheral blood. The receptor was isolated from a woman aged 70-85 years with COVID-19, enrolled during active disease.

In nucleotides, the CDR3 is TGTGCCAGCAGTTACGGCGGGGGAGAAGCTTTCTTT. Protein sequence: CASSYGGGEAFF. The chain uses TRBV6-5 and TRBJ1-1; tentative D call: TRBD1 (5 bases). V dropped 2 bases and J dropped 8 bases, with 9 bases sitting between them. This CDR3 is built from 12 residues. The germline CDR1 and CDR2 sequences are MNHEY and SVGAGI.